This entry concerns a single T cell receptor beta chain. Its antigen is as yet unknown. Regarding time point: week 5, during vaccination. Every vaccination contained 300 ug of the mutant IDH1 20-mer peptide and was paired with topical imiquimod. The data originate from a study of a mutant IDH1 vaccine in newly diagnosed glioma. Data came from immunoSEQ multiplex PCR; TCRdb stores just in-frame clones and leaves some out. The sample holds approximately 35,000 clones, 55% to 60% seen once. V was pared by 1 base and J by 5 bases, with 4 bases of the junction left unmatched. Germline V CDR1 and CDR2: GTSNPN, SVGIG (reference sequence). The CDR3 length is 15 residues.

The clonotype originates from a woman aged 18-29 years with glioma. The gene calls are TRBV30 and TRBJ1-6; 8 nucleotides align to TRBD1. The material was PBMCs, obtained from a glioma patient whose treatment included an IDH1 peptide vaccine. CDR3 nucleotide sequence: TGTGCCTGGAGTGCTCGGGGACAGGATAATTCACCCCTCCACTTT. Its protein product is CAWSARGQDNSPLHF.